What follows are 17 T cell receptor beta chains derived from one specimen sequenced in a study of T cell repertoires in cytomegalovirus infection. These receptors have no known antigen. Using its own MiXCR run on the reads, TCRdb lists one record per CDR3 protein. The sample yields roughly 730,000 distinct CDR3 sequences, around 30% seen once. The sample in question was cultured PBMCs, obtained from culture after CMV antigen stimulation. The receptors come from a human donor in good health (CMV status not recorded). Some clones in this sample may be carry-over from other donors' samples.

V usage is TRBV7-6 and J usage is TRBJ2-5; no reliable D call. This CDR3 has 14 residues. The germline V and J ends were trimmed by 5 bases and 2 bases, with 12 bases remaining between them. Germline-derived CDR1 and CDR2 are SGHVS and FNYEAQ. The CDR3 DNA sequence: TGTGCCAGCAGCATATCTGGACGGCAAGAGACCCAGTACTTC. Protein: CASSISGRQETQYF.

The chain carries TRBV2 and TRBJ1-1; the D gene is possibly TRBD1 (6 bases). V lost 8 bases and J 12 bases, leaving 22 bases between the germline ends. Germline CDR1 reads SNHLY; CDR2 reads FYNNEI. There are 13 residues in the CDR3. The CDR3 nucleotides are TGTGCCAGCCCCCAGGACAGCGAGGGATTGACTTTCTTT. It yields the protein CASPQDSEGLTFF.

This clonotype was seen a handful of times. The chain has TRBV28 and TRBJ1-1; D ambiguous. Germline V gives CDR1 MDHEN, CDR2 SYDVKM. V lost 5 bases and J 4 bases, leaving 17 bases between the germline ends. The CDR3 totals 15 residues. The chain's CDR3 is CASSRRPGGITEAFF. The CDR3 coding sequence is TGTGCCAGCAGTCGCCGACCCGGCGGGATCACTGAAGCTTTCTTT.

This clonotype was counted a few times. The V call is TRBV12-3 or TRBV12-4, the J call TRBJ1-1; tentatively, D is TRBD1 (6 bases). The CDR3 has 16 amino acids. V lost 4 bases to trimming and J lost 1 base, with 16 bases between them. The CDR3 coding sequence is TGTGCCAGCAGTTGGTCCCCAGGGGCGACGAACACTGAAGCTTTCTTT. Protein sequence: CASSWSPGATNTEAFF.

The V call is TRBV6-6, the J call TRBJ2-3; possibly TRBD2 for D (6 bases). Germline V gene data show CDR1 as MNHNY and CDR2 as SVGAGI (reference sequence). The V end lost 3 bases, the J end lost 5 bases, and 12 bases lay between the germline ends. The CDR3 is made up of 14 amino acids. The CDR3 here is CASSYYGSRDTQYF. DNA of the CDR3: TGTGCCAGCAGTTATTACGGGAGCCGAGATACGCAGTATTTT.

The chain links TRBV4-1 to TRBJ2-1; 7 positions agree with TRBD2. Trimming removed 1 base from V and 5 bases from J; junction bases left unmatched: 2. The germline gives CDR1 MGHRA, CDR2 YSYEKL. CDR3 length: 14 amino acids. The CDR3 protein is CASSQASGNNEQFF. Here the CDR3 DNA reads TGCGCCAGCAGCCAAGCGAGCGGGAACAATGAGCAGTTCTTC.

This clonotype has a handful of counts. CDR3 coding DNA: TGTGCCAGCAGCGCAAGACAGGGTTCGGATACGCAGTATTTT. Translation gives CASSARQGSDTQYF. The chain has TRBV7-9 and TRBJ2-3; 7 nucleotides align to TRBD1. V trimming: 5 bases; J trimming: 6 bases; junction bases outside the gene matches: 8. Germline V gives CDR1 SEHNR, CDR2 FQNEAQ (reference sequence). The CDR3 runs to 14 residues.

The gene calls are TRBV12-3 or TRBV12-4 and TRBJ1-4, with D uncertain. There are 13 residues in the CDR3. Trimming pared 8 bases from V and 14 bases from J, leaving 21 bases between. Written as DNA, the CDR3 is TGTGCCAGCCTTCAAAGCGCGGGGATGAGGCTGTTTTTT. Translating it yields CASLQSAGMRLFF.

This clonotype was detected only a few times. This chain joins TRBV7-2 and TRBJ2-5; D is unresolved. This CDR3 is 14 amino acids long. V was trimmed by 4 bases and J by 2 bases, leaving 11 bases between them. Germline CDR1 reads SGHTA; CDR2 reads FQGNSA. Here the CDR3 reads CASSSAGPQETQYF. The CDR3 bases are TGTGCCAGCAGCTCCGCCGGTCCTCAAGAGACCCAGTACTTC.

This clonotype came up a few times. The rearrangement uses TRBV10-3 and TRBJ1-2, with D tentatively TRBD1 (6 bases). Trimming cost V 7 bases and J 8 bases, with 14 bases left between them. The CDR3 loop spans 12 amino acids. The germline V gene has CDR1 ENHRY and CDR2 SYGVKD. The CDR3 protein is CAIKPGVGGYTF. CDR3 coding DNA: TGTGCCATCAAACCAGGGGTAGGAGGCTACACCTTC.

CDR3 sequence: CATGTAGETQYF. In DNA form, the CDR3 reads TGTGCCACCGGGACAGCGGGGGAGACCCAGTACTTC. V is TRBV25-1 and J is TRBJ2-5; TRBD1 or TRBD2 may be the D gene (7 bases each). The CDR3 has 12 residues. Trimming removed 10 bases from V and 5 bases from J, with 14 bases in between. Germline V CDR1 and CDR2: MGHDK, SYGVNS.

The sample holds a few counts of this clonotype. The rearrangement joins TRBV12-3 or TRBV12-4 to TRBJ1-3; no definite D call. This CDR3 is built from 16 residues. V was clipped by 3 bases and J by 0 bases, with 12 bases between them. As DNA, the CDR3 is TGTGCCAGCAGTTTTCGAGGGTATGTCTCTGGAAACACCATATATTTT. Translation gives CASSFRGYVSGNTIYF.

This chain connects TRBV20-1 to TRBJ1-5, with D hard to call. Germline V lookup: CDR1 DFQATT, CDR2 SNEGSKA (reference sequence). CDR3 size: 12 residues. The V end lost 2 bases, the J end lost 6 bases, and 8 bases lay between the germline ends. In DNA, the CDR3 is TGCAGTGCTAGATGGCCGGGTCAGCCCCAGCATTTT. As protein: CSARWPGQPQHF.

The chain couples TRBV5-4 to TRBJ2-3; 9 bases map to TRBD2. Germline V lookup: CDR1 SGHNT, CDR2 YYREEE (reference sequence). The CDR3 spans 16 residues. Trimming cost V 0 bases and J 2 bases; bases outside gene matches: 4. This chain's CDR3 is CASSLGSGGNTDTQYF. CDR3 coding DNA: TGTGCCAGCAGCTTGGGGAGCGGGGGGAACACAGATACGCAGTATTTT.

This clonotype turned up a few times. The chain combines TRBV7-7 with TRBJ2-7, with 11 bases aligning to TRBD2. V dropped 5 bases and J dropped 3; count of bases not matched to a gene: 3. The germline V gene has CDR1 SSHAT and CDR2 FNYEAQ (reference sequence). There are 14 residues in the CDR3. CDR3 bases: TGTGCCAGCAGCCAGGGGACTAGCGGCTACGAGCAGTACTTC. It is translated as CASSQGTSGYEQYF.

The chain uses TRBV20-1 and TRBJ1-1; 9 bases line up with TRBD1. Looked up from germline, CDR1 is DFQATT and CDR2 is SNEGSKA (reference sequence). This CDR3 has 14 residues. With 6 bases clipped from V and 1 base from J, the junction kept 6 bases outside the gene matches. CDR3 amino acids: CSASGGQGNTEAFF. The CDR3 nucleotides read TGCAGTGCCAGTGGGGGACAGGGGAACACTGAAGCTTTCTTT.

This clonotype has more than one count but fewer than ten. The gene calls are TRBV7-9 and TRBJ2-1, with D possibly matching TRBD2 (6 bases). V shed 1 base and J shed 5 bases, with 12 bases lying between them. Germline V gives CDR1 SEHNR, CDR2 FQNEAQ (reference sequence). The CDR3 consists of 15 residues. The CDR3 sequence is CASSLGGGDDNEQFF. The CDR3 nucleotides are TGTGCCAGCAGCTTAGGAGGCGGGGACGACAATGAGCAGTTCTTC.